The 25 T cell receptor beta chains listed next were all sequenced from one sample in a study of cytomegalovirus exposure and HLA in healthy donors. PCR involved 60 Vbeta and 13 Jbeta primers. TCRdb keeps only in-frame clones here, not all; method: immunoSEQ multiplex PCR. Its table records about 130,000 clones. The material sequenced was PBMCs. These receptors were collected from a man aged 25-40 years in good health and CMV-seronegative.

The chain uses TRBV29-1 and TRBJ1-1; 8 nucleotides align to TRBD1. This CDR3 spans 12 amino acids. The trim removed 6 bases at V and 1 base at J, leaving 1 base unmatched. Germline loops: CDR1 SQVTM, CDR2 ANQGSEA. The CDR3 here is CSVGQGNTEAFF. CDR3 DNA: TGCAGCGTCGGACAGGGGAACACTGAAGCTTTCTTT.

CDR3 sequence reads: CSVSNRGAGELFF. For the CDR3, the DNA is TGCAGCGTTTCTAACAGGGGTGCCGGGGAGCTGTTTTTT. V gene TRBV29-1 combines with J gene TRBJ2-2, with 7 bases identical to TRBD1. The CDR3 covers 13 residues. Trimming cost V 5 bases and J 6 bases; bases outside gene matches: 6. Germline V lookup: CDR1 SQVTM, CDR2 ANQGSEA.

The genes are TRBV10-3 and TRBJ1-4; TRBD1 might be the D (5 bases). The germline CDR1 and CDR2 sequences are ENHRY and SYGVKD. V was trimmed by 10 bases and J by 5 bases, leaving 17 bases between them. This CDR3 is built from 14 residues. The CDR3 DNA reads as TGTGCCACCGCTGTTGGGGGAGGCAATGAAAAACTGTTTTTT. It yields the protein CATAVGGGNEKLFF.

The chain is built from TRBV5-4 and TRBJ2-5; 8 bases are shared with TRBD1. CDR3 length: 15 residues. V was pared by 1 base and J by 5 bases, with 7 bases of the junction left unmatched. CDR1 and CDR2 from the germline V gene are SGHNT and YYREEE (reference sequence). The CDR3 DNA sequence: TGTGCCAGCAGCTTGTATGCCAGGGGGCAGGAGACCCAGTACTTC. Protein sequence: CASSLYARGQETQYF.

V and J are TRBV5-4 and TRBJ1-2, with D possibly being TRBD1 (6 bases). Trimming cost V 4 bases and J 6 bases, with 19 bases left between them. Germline V gene lookup returns CDR1 SGHNT and CDR2 YYREEE (reference sequence). The CDR3 has 15 residues. The CDR3 nucleotides are TGTGCCAGCAGCGCCGTAACAGGGCGACCCCATGGCTACACCTTC. Its translation is CASSAVTGRPHGYTF.

The chain links TRBV30 to TRBJ2-7; 8 positions match TRBD1. The J segment lost 5 bases and the V segment lost 4 bases, leaving 7 bases of the junction unmatched. Germline V lookup: CDR1 GTSNPN, CDR2 SVGIG (reference sequence). CDR3 size: 13 residues. CDR3 amino acids: CAWIGQGADEQYF. CDR3 DNA sequence: TGTGCCTGGATAGGCCAGGGGGCCGACGAGCAGTACTTC.

V gene TRBV5-1 combines with J gene TRBJ2-7; no clear D gene. Germline lookup yields CDR1 SGHRS and CDR2 YFSETQ. The CDR3 loop spans 13 amino acids. Trimming stripped 0 bases from V and 1 base from J, with 5 bases between. The CDR3 nucleotides are TGCGCCAGCAGCTTGGTTCTATCCTACGAGCAGTACTTC. Protein product: CASSLVLSYEQYF.

The chain is built from TRBV30 and TRBJ1-1, with no clear D. The V gene's germline CDR1 is GTSNPN and CDR2 SVGIG (reference sequence). V lost 0 bases to trimming and J lost 7 bases, with 15 bases between them. This CDR3 comprises 14 residues. The CDR3 DNA sequence: TGTGCCTGGAGTGTACTAGATATCCGGAGTGAAGCTTTCTTT. This sequence encodes CAWSVLDIRSEAFF. Drawing the rest from reference TRBV30 and TRBJ1-1, the complete variable domain is SQTIHQWPATLVQPVGSPLSLECTVEGTSNPNLYWYRQAAGRGLQLLFYSVGIGQISSEVPQNLSASRPQDRQFILSSKKLLLSDSGFYLCAWSVLDIRSEAFFGQGTRLTVV.

The chain has TRBV28 and TRBJ2-4, with TRBD1 matching 7 bases. The junction had 3 bases not matched to a gene; V was cut back by 6 bases and J by 1 base. The CDR3 extends over 14 amino acids. The V gene's germline CDR1 is MDHEN and CDR2 SYDVKM. The chain's CDR3 is CASRETGAKNIQYF. In DNA, the CDR3 is TGTGCCAGCAGGGAGACAGGGGCCAAAAACATTCAGTACTTC.

The V call is TRBV10-3, the J call TRBJ2-1; 11 bases match TRBD2. Germline CDR1 reads ENHRY; CDR2 reads SYGVKD. V shed 4 bases and J 5 bases; nucleotides not matched to a gene: 7. CDR3 length equals 16 residues. The CDR3 sequence is CAISGPTSGINNEQFF. The CDR3 coding sequence is TGTGCCATCAGTGGGCCGACTAGCGGGATAAACAATGAGCAGTTCTTC.

The chain couples TRBV7-2 to TRBJ2-2; D ambiguous. The CDR3 totals 16 residues. V lost 1 base, J lost 4 bases, and 13 bases lay in between. Germline V gene sequence: CDR1 SGHTA, CDR2 FQGNSA. The CDR3 region is CASSLGLGGPTGELFF. As DNA, the CDR3 is TGTGCCAGCAGCTTAGGGTTAGGCGGCCCCACCGGGGAGCTGTTTTTT.

The DNA of the CDR3 is TGTGCCAGCAGCAGCCCGGGACAACTGAAGGCTGAAGCTTTCTTT. It encodes CASSSPGQLKAEAFF. The chain links TRBV11-1 to TRBJ1-1; possibly TRBD1 for D (6 bases). Germline assignment: CDR1 SGHAT and CDR2 FQDESV (reference sequence). The V end lost 5 bases, the J end lost 6 bases, and 19 bases lay between the germline ends. The CDR3 loop spans 15 amino acids.

V gene TRBV30 combines with J gene TRBJ2-7; possible D gene TRBD1, 7 bases. The CDR3 consists of 15 residues. Per germline, CDR1 GTSNPN and CDR2 SVGIG (reference sequence). Trimming shortened V by 2 bases and J by 7 bases, and 21 bases separated the two germline ends. The CDR3 bases are TGTGCCTGGAGTCGCCCCGCAGGGGGACTCTGGGAGCAGTACTTC. This sequence encodes CAWSRPAGGLWEQYF.

The chain recombines TRBV28 with TRBJ1-4; TRBD1 is a possible D gene (5 bases). The CDR3 has 15 amino acids. Germline CDR1 reads MDHEN; CDR2 reads SYDVKM. V was cut by 1 base and J by 8 bases, with 14 bases left in between. The CDR3 region has the DNA TGTGCCAGCAGTTTATCAGGGTTAGGTCGCGAAAAACTGTTTTTT. The encoded protein is CASSLSGLGREKLFF.

The chain combines TRBV7-6 with TRBJ2-2; D is unresolved. The CDR3 is 15 residues long. From germline, CDR1 is SGHVS and CDR2 FNYEAQ. V gave up 5 bases and J gave up 2 bases, with 12 bases separating them. The CDR3 here is CASSPGASNTGELFF. CDR3 sequence (DNA): TGTGCCAGCAGCCCCGGAGCCAGTAACACCGGGGAGCTGTTTTTT. Full variable domain (remainder filled in from reference TRBV7-6 and TRBJ2-2): GAGVSQSPRYKVTKRGQDVALRCDPISGHVSLYWYRQALGQGPEFLTYFNYEAQQDKSGLPNDRFSAERPEGSISTLTIQRTEQRDSAMYRCASSPGASNTGELFFGEGSRLTVL.

V is TRBV29-1 and J is TRBJ1-4, with 8 nucleotides matching TRBD1. Per germline, CDR1 SQVTM and CDR2 ANQGSEA. Unmatched junction bases numbered 5, after V lost 4 bases and J lost 13 bases. This CDR3 comprises 11 residues. CDR3 nucleotide sequence: TGCAGCGTTGTTTTCCAGGGGGCACTGTTTTTT. It specifies CSVVFQGALFF. Full variable domain (remainder filled in from reference TRBV29-1 and TRBJ1-4): SAVISQKPSRDICQRGTSLTIQCQVDSQVTMMFWYRQQPGQSLTLIATANQGSEATYESGFVIDKFPISRPNLTFSTLTVSNMSPEDSSIYLCSVVFQGALFFGSGTQLSVL.

The chain links TRBV15 to TRBJ2-6, with D possibly being TRBD1 (6 bases). This CDR3 has 16 amino acids. V lost 2 bases and J lost 2, with 10 bases in between. The germline V gene encodes CDR1 LNHNV and CDR2 YYDKDF (reference sequence). The CDR3 loop is CATSRRTEAGANVLTF. The DNA of the CDR3 is TGTGCCACCAGCAGACGGACAGAAGCTGGGGCCAACGTCCTGACTTTC. Drawing the rest from reference TRBV15 and TRBJ2-6, the complete variable domain is DAMVIQNPRYQVTQFGKPVTLSCSQTLNHNVMYWYQQKSSQAPKLLFHYYDKDFNNEADTPDNFQSRRPNTSFCFLDIRSPGLGDTAMYLCATSRRTEAGANVLTFGAGSRLTVL.

This chain uses TRBV6-5 with TRBJ2-1; 11 positions agree with TRBD2. Germline V gene lookup returns CDR1 MNHEY and CDR2 SVGAGI. The V gene end was trimmed by 4 bases and the J gene end by 8 bases; junction bases not matched to a gene: 4. The CDR3 length is 14 residues. CDR3 in DNA: TGTGCCAGCAGTTTACTAGCGGGAGTCGATGAGCAGTTCTTC. As protein: CASSLLAGVDEQFF.

V gene TRBV28 combines with J gene TRBJ1-1; 8 bases line up with TRBD1. The length of the CDR3 is 15 residues. V shed 7 bases and J 5 bases; nucleotides not matched to a gene: 12. The germline gives CDR1 MDHEN, CDR2 SYDVKM. The CDR3 nucleotides read TGTGCCAGCAAATCCCCCACAGGGGGTAATACTGAAGCTTTCTTT. It yields the protein CASKSPTGGNTEAFF.

The rearrangement joins TRBV2 to TRBJ2-2, with D perhaps TRBD2 (5 bases). The germline CDR1 and CDR2 sequences are SNHLY and FYNNEI. CDR3 size: 14 residues. Between the trimmed V and J ends, which lost 4 bases and 4 bases, there was a span of 10 bases. CDR3 DNA sequence: TGTGCCAGCAGTGTTCTAGCCGGCACCGGGGAGCTGTTTTTT. It specifies CASSVLAGTGELFF.

This chain connects TRBV28 to TRBJ1-3, with 8 bases identical to TRBD1. Germline CDR1 reads MDHEN; CDR2 reads SYDVKM. The CDR3 runs 15 residues. V gave up 6 bases and J gave up 0 bases; unmatched junction bases: 4. CDR3 nucleotides: TGTGCCAGCAGGGTAACAGGGGGCTCTGGAAACACCATATATTTT. It is translated as CASRVTGGSGNTIYF.

The chain's CDR3 is CSVQGTEAEQFF. DNA for the CDR3: TGCAGCGTTCAAGGGACTGAGGCTGAGCAGTTCTTC. The rearrangement uses TRBV29-1 and TRBJ2-1, with D possibly TRBD2 on 6 matching bases. Trimming took off 5 bases at V and 9 bases at J, with 14 bases between the two ends. This CDR3 is 12 amino acids long. Germline V CDR1 and CDR2: SQVTM, ANQGSEA.

The chain has TRBV29-1 and TRBJ1-2; no reliable D call. The CDR3 sequence is 12 residues long. Germline V lookup: CDR1 SQVTM, CDR2 ANQGSEA. V was clipped by 3 bases and J by 4 bases, with 9 bases between them. The DNA of the CDR3 is TGCAGCGTTGACTCAGGTTCCTATGGCTACACCTTC. Amino acids: CSVDSGSYGYTF.

The genes are TRBV9 and TRBJ2-3; TRBD1 agrees at 7 bases. The CDR3 consists of 15 residues. CDR1 and CDR2 (germline): SGDLS, YYNGEE. V shed 3 bases, J shed 4 bases, and the junction held 8 bases outside the gene matches. This CDR3 is CASSEGRGRSDTQYF. The CDR3 DNA reads TGTGCCAGCAGCGAGGGTAGGGGGCGATCAGATACGCAGTATTTT.

The chain carries TRBV5-4 and TRBJ2-1, with 12 positions matching TRBD1. Trimming cost V 4 bases and J 7 bases; bases outside gene matches: 9. The CDR3 is 16 amino acids. Germline CDR1 is SGHNT and CDR2 is YYREEE (reference sequence). The CDR3 loop is CASSTTRDRGRNEQFF. The CDR3 nucleotides are TGTGCCAGCAGCACCACCCGGGACAGGGGGCGTAATGAGCAGTTCTTC.